The rows below give T cell receptor beta chains drawn from one sample of a study of blood T cells in healthy people across ages. TCRdb reprocessed the 5' RACE reads via MiXCR and lists one record per CDR3 protein. Of over 750,000 distinct CDR3 sequences listed, 25% are singletons. These same data were also listed under a study on T cells of mothers and their children.

What was sequenced was blood. The receptors were gathered from a boy aged 5-17 years in good health. Both conserved end residues are part of each CDR3. Each record gives: V gene, J gene, D gene, clone size, CDR3 DNA, CDR3 protein. D genes are given only for firm matches. Clone sizes are given selectively: once, few, many, or a class where the clone is expanded.

TRBV12-3/TRBV12-4	TRBJ1-5	-	few	TGTGCCAGCAGTTTAAAGGTTAATCAGCCCCAGCATTTT	CASSLKVNQPQHF
TRBV14	TRBJ2-7	TRBD2	few	TGTGCCAGCAGCCCCTGGACTAGCGGGAGCCCGTTGTTGGACGAGCAGTACTTC	CASSPWTSGSPLLDEQYF
TRBV14	TRBJ2-5	-	-	TGTGCCAGCAGCTCCGGATTGGGCGGGCCAGAGACCCAGTACTTC	CASSSGLGGPETQYF
TRBV7-9	TRBJ2-7	TRBD2	-	TGTGCCAGCAGTCCCCGGGAGGTTAGCAGCTACGAGCAGTACTTC	CASSPREVSSYEQYF
TRBV6-1	TRBJ2-5	-	-	TGTGCCAGCAGTGAACGGTCCCAGGGGGAGACCCAGTACTTC	CASSERSQGETQYF
TRBV6-5	TRBJ2-5	TRBD2	few	TGTGCCAGCAGTAGAGGGACTAGCGGAGAGACCCAGTACTTC	CASSRGTSGETQYF
TRBV20-1	TRBJ2-7	TRBD2	few	TGCAGTGCTAGAGATAGTTTGGCTAGCGGGGCAGGGTACGAGCAGTACTTC	CSARDSLASGAGYEQYF
TRBV5-1	TRBJ2-1	TRBD2	-	TGCGCCAGCAGCTTGGGGCTAGCGGGAGATATCTCCTACAATGAGCAGTTCTTC	CASSLGLAGDISYNEQFF
TRBV5-1	TRBJ2-3	-	few	TGCGCCAGCAGCGCCGGGGCGGTAAACACAGATACGCAGTATTTT	CASSAGAVNTDTQYF
TRBV7-2	TRBJ1-2	TRBD1	-	TGTGCCGGCAGCCCTGTTAAACCGGGACAGGGAAACTATGGCTACACCTTC	CAGSPVKPGQGNYGYTF
TRBV6-5	TRBJ1-1	-	many	TGTGCCAGCAGTCCCGACTTCCAGAACACTGAAGCTTTCTTT	CASSPDFQNTEAFF
TRBV28	TRBJ2-1	-	few	TGTGCCAGCAGGACCGGGACTGGCGGGGTCGGCGAGCAGTTCTTC	CASRTGTGGVGEQFF
TRBV6-1	TRBJ2-6	TRBD1	-	TGTGCCAGCGGGTCGGGACAGGTGGACTGGGGGGCCAACGTCCTGACTTTC	CASGSGQVDWGANVLTF
TRBV9	TRBJ2-5	-	few	TGTGCCAGCAGCGTAGCGCTGCGAGAGACCCAGTACTTC	CASSVALRETQYF